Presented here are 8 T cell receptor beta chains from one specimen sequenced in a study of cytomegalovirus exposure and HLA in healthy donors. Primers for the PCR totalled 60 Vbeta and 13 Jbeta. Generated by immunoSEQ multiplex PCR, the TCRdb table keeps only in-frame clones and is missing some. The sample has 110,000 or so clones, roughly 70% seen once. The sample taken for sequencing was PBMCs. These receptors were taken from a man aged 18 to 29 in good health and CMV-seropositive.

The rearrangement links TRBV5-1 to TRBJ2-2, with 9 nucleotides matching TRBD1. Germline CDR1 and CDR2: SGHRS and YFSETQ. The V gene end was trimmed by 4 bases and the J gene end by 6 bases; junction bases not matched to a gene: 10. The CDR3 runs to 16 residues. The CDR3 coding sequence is TGCGCCAGCAGCAAAACAGGGGGCGCGTACCCCGGGGAGCTGTTTTTT. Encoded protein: CASSKTGGAYPGELFF.

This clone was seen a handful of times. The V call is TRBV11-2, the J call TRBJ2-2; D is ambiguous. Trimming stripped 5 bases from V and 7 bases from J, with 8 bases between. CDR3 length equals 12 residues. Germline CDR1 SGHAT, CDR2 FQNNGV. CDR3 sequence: CASSVFFGELFF. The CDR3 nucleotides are TGTGCCAGCAGCGTATTCTTCGGGGAGCTGTTTTTT.

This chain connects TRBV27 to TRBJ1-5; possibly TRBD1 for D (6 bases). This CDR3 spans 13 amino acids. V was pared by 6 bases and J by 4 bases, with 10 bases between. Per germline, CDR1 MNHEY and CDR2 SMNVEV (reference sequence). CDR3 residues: CASSITGNQPQHF. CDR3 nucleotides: TGTGCCAGCAGCATTACAGGGAATCAGCCCCAGCATTTT.

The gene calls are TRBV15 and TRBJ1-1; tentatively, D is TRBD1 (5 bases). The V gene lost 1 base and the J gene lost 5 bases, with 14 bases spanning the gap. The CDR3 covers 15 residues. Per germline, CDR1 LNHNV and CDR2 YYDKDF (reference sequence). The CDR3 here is CATSRARGIGTEAFF. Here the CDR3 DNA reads TGTGCCACCAGCAGAGCCCGGGGGATAGGGACTGAAGCTTTCTTT.

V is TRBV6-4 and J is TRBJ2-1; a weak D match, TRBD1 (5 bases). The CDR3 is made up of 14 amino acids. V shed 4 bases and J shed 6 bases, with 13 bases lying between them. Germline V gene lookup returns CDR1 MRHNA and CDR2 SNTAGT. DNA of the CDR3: TGTGCCAGCAGTGTTTCGCAGGGTGGCAATGAGCAGTTCTTC. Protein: CASSVSQGGNEQFF.

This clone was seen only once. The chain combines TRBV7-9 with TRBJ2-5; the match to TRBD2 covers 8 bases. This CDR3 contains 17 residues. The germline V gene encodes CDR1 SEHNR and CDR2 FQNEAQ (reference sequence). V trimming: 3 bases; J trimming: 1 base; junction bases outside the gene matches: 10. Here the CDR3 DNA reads TGTGCCAGCAGCTTGGGAGTCCAGCGGGGGCTCCAAGAGACCCAGTACTTC. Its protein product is CASSLGVQRGLQETQYF.

The CDR3 reads CASSEEGIGNQPQHF. The CDR3 DNA sequence: TGTGCCAGCAGTGAGGAGGGGATTGGCAATCAGCCCCAGCATTTT. The rearrangement uses TRBV6-4 and TRBJ1-5; D possibly corresponds to TRBD1 (5 bases). Trimming took off 3 bases at V and 2 bases at J, with 11 bases between the two ends. Germline V gene lookup returns CDR1 MRHNA and CDR2 SNTAGT. The CDR3 sequence is 15 residues long.

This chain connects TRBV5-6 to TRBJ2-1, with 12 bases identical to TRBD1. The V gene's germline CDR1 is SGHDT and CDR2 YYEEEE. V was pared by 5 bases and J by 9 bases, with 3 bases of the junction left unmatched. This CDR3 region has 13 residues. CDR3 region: CASRGTGGTEQFF. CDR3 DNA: TGTGCCAGCAGGGGGACAGGGGGCACTGAGCAGTTCTTC.